This T cell receptor (beta chain) was retrieved from a study of T cell changes during pregnancy in multiple sclerosis. This clone has just a few counts. This CDR3 contains 14 residues. Trimming removed 5 bases from V and 1 base from J; junction bases left unmatched: 6. In germline, CDR1 is GTSNPN, CDR2 SVGIG (reference sequence). Data came from immunoSEQ multiplex PCR; TCRdb stores just in-frame clones and leaves some out. The table includes 20,000 to 25,000 clones, 85% detected once. The sequenced sample was CD8+ T cells from peripheral blood mononuclear cells, obtained in the first trimester of pregnancy. J is TRBJ1-1 and V is TRBV30; 8 bases match TRBD1. The TCR originated in a female donor in good health, enrolled as a control in a pregnancy study. CDR3 nucleotide sequence: TGTGCCTGGGACACCGGGACAGGGAACACTGAAGCTTTCTTT. It encodes CAWDTGTGNTEAFF.